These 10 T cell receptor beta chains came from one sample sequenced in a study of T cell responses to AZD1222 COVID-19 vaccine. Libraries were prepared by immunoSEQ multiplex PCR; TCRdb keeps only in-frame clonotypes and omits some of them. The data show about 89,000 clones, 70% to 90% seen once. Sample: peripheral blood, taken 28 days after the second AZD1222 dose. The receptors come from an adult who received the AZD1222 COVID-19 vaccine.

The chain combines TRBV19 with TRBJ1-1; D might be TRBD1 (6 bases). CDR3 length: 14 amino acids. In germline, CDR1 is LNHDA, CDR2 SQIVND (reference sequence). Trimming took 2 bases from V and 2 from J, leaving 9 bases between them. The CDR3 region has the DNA TGTGCCAGTAGTATAACAGGGACAAACACTGAAGCTTTCTTT. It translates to CASSITGTNTEAFF.

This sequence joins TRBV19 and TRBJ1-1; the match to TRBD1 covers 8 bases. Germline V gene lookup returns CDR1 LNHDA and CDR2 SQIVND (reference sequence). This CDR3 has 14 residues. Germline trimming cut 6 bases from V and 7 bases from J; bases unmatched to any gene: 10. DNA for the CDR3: TGTGCCAGTAGGCAGACAGGGGTCTGGAATGAAGCTTTCTTT. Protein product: CASRQTGVWNEAFF.

Here the CDR3 DNA reads TGTGCCAGCAGGGAGACTGACAATGAGCAGTTCTTC. This codes for CASRETDNEQFF. The chain carries TRBV21-1 and TRBJ2-1; TRBD2 was called by the table and not checked on the DNA. TRBV21-1 counts as a pseudogene. This CDR3 spans 12 amino acids.

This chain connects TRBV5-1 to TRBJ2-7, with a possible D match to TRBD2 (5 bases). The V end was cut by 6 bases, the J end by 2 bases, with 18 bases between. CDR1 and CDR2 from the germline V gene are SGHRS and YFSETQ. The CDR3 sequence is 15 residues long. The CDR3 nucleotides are TGCGCCAGCACCGGTGGGCGACTAACCACCTACGAGCAGTACTTC. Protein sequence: CASTGGRLTTYEQYF.

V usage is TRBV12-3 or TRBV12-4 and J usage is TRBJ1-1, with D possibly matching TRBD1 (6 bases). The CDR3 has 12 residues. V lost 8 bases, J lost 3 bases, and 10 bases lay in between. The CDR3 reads CASVGQYTEAFF. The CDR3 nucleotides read TGTGCCAGCGTTGGACAGTACACTGAAGCTTTCTTT.

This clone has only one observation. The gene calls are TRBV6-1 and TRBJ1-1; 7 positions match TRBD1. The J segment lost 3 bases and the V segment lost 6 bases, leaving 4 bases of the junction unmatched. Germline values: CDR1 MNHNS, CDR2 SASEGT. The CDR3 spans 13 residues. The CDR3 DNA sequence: TGTGCCAGCAGCAGGGGGATGGACACTGAAGCTTTCTTT. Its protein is CASSRGMDTEAFF.

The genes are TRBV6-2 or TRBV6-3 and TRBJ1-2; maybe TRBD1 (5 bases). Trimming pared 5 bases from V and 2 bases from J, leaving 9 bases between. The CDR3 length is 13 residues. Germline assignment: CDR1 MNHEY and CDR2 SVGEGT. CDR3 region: CASSKDSNYGYTF. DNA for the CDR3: TGTGCCAGCAGTAAAGACAGCAACTATGGCTACACCTTC.

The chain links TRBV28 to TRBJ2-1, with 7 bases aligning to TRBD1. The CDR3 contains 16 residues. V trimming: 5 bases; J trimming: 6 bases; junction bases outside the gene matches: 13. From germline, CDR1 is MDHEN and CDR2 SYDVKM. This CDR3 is CASSRQGSGFGNEQFF. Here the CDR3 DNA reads TGTGCCAGCAGTAGACAGGGATCAGGTTTTGGCAATGAGCAGTTCTTC.

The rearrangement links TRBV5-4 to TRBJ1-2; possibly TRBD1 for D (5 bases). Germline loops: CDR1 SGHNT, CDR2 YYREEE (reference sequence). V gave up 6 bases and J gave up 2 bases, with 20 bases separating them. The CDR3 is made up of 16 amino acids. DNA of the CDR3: TGTGCCAGCACCCCGGGGCAGGGACTGGTGAACTATGGCTACACCTTC. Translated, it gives CASTPGQGLVNYGYTF.

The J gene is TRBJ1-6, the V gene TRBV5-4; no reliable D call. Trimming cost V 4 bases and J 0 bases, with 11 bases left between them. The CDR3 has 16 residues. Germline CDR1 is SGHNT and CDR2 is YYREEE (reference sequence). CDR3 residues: CASSPDPSSYNSPLHF. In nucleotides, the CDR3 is TGTGCCAGCAGCCCGGACCCTAGCTCCTATAATTCACCCCTCCACTTT.